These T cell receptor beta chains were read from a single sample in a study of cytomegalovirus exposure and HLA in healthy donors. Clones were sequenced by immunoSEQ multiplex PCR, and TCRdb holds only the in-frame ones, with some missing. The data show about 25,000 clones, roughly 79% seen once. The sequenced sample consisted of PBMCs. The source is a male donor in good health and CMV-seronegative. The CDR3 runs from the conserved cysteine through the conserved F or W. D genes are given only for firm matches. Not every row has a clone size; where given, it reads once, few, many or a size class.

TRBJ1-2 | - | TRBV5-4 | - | TGTGCCAGCACAACAGGGTTCTATGGCTACACCTTC | CASTTGFYGYTF
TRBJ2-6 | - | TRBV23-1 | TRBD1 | TGCGCCAGCAGGCGCCAGGGACAGGGACAAAGCTCTGGGGCCAACGTCCTGACTTTC | CASRRQGQGQSSGANVLTF
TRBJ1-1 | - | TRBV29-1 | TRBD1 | TGCAGCGAACAGGGGCAGGACACTGAAGCTTTCTTT | CSEQGQDTEAFF
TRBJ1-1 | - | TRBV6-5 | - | TGTGCCAGCACCTTAAGCCCAGGGCTCAACACTGAAGCTTTCTTT | CASTLSPGLNTEAFF
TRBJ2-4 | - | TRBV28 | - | TGTGCCAGCACCACCGGGGGTACGCCTCTAGCCAAAAACATTCAGTACTTC | CASTTGGTPLAKNIQYF
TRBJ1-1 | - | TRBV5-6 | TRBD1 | TGTGCCAGCAGCCATGGACAGGGGTTCTTTAACACTGAAGCTTTCTTT | CASSHGQGFFNTEAFF
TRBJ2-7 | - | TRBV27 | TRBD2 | TGTGCCAGCAGTTGGGGACTAGCCTACGAGCAGTACTTC | CASSWGLAYEQYF
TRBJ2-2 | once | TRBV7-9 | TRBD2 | TGTGCCAGCAGCCAGCTAGCGGGGGGTTCCGGGGAGCTGTTTTTT | CASSQLAGGSGELFF
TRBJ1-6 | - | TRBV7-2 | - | TGTGCCAGCAGCTGGCAGGGGATTAATTCACCCCTCCACTTT | CASSWQGINSPLHF
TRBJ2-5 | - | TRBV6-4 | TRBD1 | TGTGCCAGCAGTGACCGGAAGCAGGGGGTTGCGTCGGAGACCCAGTACTTC | CASSDRKQGVASETQYF
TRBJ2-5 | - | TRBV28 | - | TGTGCCAGCAGTTTTACTCTAACGGGAGTGGTAGAGACCCAGTACTTC | CASSFTLTGVVETQYF
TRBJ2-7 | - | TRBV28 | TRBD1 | TGTGCCAGCAGTTTCCCAAGAGGGGGACAGGGCCACGAGCAGTACTTC | CASSFPRGGQGHEQYF
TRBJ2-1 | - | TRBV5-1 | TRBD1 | TGCGCCAGCAGCCAAGGCGGGACAGGGAAGCCTGCCGTTCTCAATGAGCAGTTCTTC | CASSQGGTGKPAVLNEQFF
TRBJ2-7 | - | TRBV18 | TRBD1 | TGTGCCAGCTCACCCCGGGACAGGGAGTACGAGCAGTACTTC | CASSPRDREYEQYF
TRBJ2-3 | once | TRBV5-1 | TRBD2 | TGCGCCAGCGGCTCACTAGCGCGGTCGTTGGATACGCAGTATTTT | CASGSLARSLDTQYF
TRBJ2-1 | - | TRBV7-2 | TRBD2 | TGTGCCAGTCTTCGGGCGGGAGATATCGACAATGAGCAGTTCTTC | CASLRAGDIDNEQFF
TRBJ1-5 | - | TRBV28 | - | TGTGCCAGCAGTCTAATCCGGACAGGCAATCAGCCCCAGCATTTT | CASSLIRTGNQPQHF
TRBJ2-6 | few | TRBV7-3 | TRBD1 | TGTGCCAGCAGCTTAAACGGGGACAGGGAAAAGCTCTGGGCCAACGTCCTGACTTTC | CASSLNGDREKLWANVLTF
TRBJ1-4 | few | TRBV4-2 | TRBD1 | TGTGCCAGCAGCCAACACTACCAGGGGGCTGATGAAAAACTGTTTTTT | CASSQHYQGADEKLFF
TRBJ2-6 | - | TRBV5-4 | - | TGTGCCAGCAGCCCTTCGATTGGGCTGACCTACTCTGGGGCCAACGTCCTGACTTTC | CASSPSIGLTYSGANVLTF
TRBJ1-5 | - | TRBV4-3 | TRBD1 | TGCGCCAGCAGCCAAGATCACGGACAGGGGAATCAGCCCCAGCATTTT | CASSQDHGQGNQPQHF
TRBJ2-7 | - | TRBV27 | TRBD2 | TGTGCCAGCAGTTCGTCCGGGGGGACCTACGAGCAGTACTTC | CASSSSGGTYEQYF
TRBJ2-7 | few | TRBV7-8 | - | TGTGCCAGCAGCCCGTCTCTCTCTCGCGAGCAGTACTTC | CASSPSLSREQYF
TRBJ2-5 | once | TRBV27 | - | TGTGCCAGCAGTTTATCTACAGACGGTTCGGCCCAGTACTTC | CASSLSTDGSAQYF
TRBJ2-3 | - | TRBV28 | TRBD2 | TGTGCCAGCACTAGCGGGGTCACAGATACGCAGTATTTT | CASTSGVTDTQYF
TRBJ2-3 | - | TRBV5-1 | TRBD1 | TGCGCCAGCAGCTTGGTAGGGGGACAGGCAGATACGCAGTATTTT | CASSLVGGQADTQYF
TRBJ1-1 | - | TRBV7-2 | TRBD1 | TGTGCCAGCGGCAGGGGGCACAGGGACACTGAAGCTTTCTTT | CASGRGHRDTEAFF
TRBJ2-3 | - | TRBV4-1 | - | TGCGCCAGCAGCCAGTCGAGTAGCACAGATACGCAGTATTTT | CASSQSSSTDTQYF
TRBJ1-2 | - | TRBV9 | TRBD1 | TGTGCCAGCAGCGTAGACGGACAGGGGGCCTATAGCTACACCTTC | CASSVDGQGAYSYTF
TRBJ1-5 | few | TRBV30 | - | TGTGCCTGGAGTGTTGGGGCAGGGTTTAGCAATCAGCCCCAGCATTTT | CAWSVGAGFSNQPQHF
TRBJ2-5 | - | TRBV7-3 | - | TGTGCCAGCAGCTTAACGGGAGAAGAGACCCAGTACTTC | CASSLTGEETQYF
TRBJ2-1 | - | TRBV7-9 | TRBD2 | TGTGCCAGCAGCCCATCTAGCGGGAGGGCCAAAAATGAGCAGTTCTTC | CASSPSSGRAKNEQFF
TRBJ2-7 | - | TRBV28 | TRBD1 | TGTGCCAGCAAATTAGAACCCGGGACAGGGAACTACGAGCAGTACTTC | CASKLEPGTGNYEQYF
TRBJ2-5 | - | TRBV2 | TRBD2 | TGTGCCAGCAGTGAGGGACTAGCGGGGCAAGAGACCCAGTACTTC | CASSEGLAGQETQYF
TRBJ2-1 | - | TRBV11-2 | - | TGTGCCAGCACGGGGGACCGCTCCTACAATGAGCAGTTCTTC | CASTGDRSYNEQFF
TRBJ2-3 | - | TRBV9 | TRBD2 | TGTGCCAGCAGCGTGTCGAGCGGGAGGCCCCCAGATACGCAGTATTTT | CASSVSSGRPPDTQYF
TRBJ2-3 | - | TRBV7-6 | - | TGTGCCAGCAGCTTAAGGGGTGGAGATACGCAGTATTTT | CASSLRGGDTQYF